Listed below are T cell receptor beta chains from one sample, sequenced in a study of T-cell reconstitution after alpha-beta-depleted transplantation in children. TCRdb used MiXCR to reprocess the PCR reads, holding one entry per CDR3 protein. The sample includes about 500,000 distinct CDR3 sequences, approximately 32% of them seen just once. This material consisted of PBMCs from the stem cell graft donor, taken from the stem cell graft. These receptors came from a human donor who donated a stem cell graft to a child with aplastic anemia. The CDR3 runs from the conserved cysteine through the conserved F or W. The order of the fields is D gene, V gene, J gene, clone size, CDR3 DNA, CDR3 protein. D genes are given only for firm matches. A row's size may be missing; if present it is once, few, many or a size class.

TRBD2,TRBV11-1,TRBJ2-1,-,TGTGCCAGCAAAGGGACTAGCGGGTCCTACAATGAGCAGTTCTTC,CASKGTSGSYNEQFF
TRBD2,TRBV7-2,TRBJ2-1,few,TGTGCCAGCAGCCCTGGACTAGCGGGAGCCAATGAGCAGTTCTTC,CASSPGLAGANEQFF
-,TRBV6-5,TRBJ1-4,-,TGTGCCAGCAGTTCGGGACAACTCGGGGAAAAACTGTTTTTT,CASSSGQLGEKLFF
-,TRBV20-1,TRBJ2-7,-,TGCAGTGCCCACATTGATACCTACGAGCAGTACTTC,CSAHIDTYEQYF
TRBD1,TRBV18,TRBJ2-2,-,TGTGCCAGCTCACCCGGACAGGGAGGATTGGAGGAGCTGTTTTTT,CASSPGQGGLEELFF
TRBD1,TRBV29-1,TRBJ1-2,few,TGCAGCGCCGAGGCGGGGACAGGGTTTGGCTACACCTTC,CSAEAGTGFGYTF
-,TRBV7-2,TRBJ2-2,few,TGTGCCAGCAGCTTAGTGGGCAGACTCACCGGGGAGCTGTTTTTT,CASSLVGRLTGELFF
TRBD1,TRBV5-8,TRBJ2-3,few,TGTGCCAGCAGCTCGCAGGGGGCGGTTCGCACAGATACGCAGTATTTT,CASSSQGAVRTDTQYF
TRBD1,TRBV5-1,TRBJ1-4,-,TGCGCCAGCAGCGAGGGACAGGGGAAGGAAAAACTGTTTTTT,CASSEGQGKEKLFF
-,TRBV7-2,TRBJ1-2,few,TGTGCCAGCAGCTTAGATGGGGCTGGCTACACCTTC,CASSLDGAGYTF
-,TRBV5-5,TRBJ1-3,few,TGTGCCAGCAACACTCCGGGGACATACTCTGGAAACACCATATATTTT,CASNTPGTYSGNTIYF
-,TRBV20-1,TRBJ1-1,-,TGCAGTGCTAGAGATCCGGGTGGTTTCACTGAAGCTTTCTTT,CSARDPGGFTEAFF
-,TRBV12-3/TRBV12-4,TRBJ1-1,many,TGTGCCAGCAGCCGGGACCTGGAGAACACTGAAGCTTTCTTT,CASSRDLENTEAFF
-,TRBV7-9,TRBJ1-2,-,TGTGCCAGCAGCTTAAGTCTCGGGGGGGGAAACTATGGCTACACCTTC,CASSLSLGGGNYGYTF
-,TRBV4-2,TRBJ1-4,-,TGTGCCAGCAGCCCGAATGGAAAACTGTTTTTT,CASSPNGKLFF
-,TRBV25-1,TRBJ2-6,few,TGTGCCAGCAGTCTCTCTACGACCCCAGGGGCCAACGTCCTGACTTTC,CASSLSTTPGANVLTF
-,TRBV29-1,TRBJ2-4,few,TGCAGCGTTGAAGATGGGGCCTCGATGTACTTC,CSVEDGASMYF
-,TRBV4-3,TRBJ2-5,few,TGCGCCAGCAGCCAAGATTTGTTTCCAGAGACCCAGTACTTC,CASSQDLFPETQYF
-,TRBV20-1,TRBJ1-6,few,TGCAGTGCTAGAGCCGGCGGGAATTCGGATTCACCCCTCCACTTT,CSARAGGNSDSPLHF